This record concerns one T cell receptor (beta chain) sequence. Antigen: not known. Here immunoSEQ multiplex PCR was the method, and the copy in TCRdb shows in-frame clones only, minus some. This sample has some 28,000 clones, with about three quarters found just once. The CDR3 length is 16 residues. CDR1 is LNHDA and CDR2 is SQIVND in the germline V gene (reference sequence). The V segment lost 9 bases and the J segment 6 bases; nucleotides outside the gene matches: 16. The sample belongs to a study of T cell responses to AZD1222 COVID-19 vaccine. The study, taken as a whole, reports: The study reported that nearly half of spike-specific TCRs target unmutated variant regions. It was only six AZD1222 recipients who were seropositive at baseline. The study found Spike-specific TCR breadth and depth rose after two AZD1222 doses. Donor demographics were predominantly white British with a female majority; clonal diversity may be underestimated.

This chain joins TRBV19 and TRBJ1-2, with 10 nucleotides matching TRBD1. Sample: peripheral blood, taken on day 0 of AZD1222 vaccination. This clonotype originated in an adult in good health. CDR3 sequence reads: CASPFPPGQGYDGYTF. The CDR3 bases are TGTGCCAGCCCATTCCCCCCGGGACAGGGGTATGATGGCTACACCTTC.